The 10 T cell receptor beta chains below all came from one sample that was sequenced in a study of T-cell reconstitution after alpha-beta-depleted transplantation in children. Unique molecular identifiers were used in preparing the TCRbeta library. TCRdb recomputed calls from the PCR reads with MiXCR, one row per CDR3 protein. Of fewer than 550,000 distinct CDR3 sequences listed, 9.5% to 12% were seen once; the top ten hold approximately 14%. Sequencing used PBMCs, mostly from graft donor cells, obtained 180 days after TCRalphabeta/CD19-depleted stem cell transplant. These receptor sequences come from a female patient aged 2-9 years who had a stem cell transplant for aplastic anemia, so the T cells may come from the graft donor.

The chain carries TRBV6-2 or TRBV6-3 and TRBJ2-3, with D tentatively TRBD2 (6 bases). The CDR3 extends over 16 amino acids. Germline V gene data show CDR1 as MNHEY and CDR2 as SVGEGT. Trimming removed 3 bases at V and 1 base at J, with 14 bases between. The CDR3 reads CASSYRGNPGTDTQYF. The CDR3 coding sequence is TGTGCCAGCAGTTATCGGGGGAACCCGGGCACAGATACGCAGTATTTT.

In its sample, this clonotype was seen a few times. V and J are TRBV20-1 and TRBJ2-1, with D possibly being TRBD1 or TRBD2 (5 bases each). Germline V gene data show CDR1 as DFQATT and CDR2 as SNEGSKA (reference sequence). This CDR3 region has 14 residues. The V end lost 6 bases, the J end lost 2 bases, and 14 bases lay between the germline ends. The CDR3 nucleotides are TGCAGTGCCCATCGGGGCCTCACCTACAATGAGCAGTTCTTC. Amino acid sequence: CSAHRGLTYNEQFF.

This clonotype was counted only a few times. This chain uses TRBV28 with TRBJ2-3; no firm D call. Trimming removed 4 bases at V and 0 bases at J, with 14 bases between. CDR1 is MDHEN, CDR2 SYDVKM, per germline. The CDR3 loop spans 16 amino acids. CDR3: CASSYRLGTSTDTQYF. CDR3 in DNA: TGTGCCAGCAGTTACCGATTAGGAACTAGCACAGATACGCAGTATTTT. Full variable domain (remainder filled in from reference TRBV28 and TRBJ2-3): DVKVTQSSRYLVKRTGEKVFLECVQDMDHENMFWYRQDPGLGLRLIYFSYDVKMKEKGDIPEGYSVSREKKERFSLILESASTNQTSMYLCASSYRLGTSTDTQYFGPGTRLTVL.

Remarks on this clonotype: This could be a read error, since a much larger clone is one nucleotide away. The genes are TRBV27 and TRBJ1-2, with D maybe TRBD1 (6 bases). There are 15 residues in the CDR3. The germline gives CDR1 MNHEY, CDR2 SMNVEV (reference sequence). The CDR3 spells CACSLSIPGAYGYTF. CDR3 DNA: TGTGCCTGCAGTTTATCGATCCCAGGGGCCTATGGCTACACCTTC.

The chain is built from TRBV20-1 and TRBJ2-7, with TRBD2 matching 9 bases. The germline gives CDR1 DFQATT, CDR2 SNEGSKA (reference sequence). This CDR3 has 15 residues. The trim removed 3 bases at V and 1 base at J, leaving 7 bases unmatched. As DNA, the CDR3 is TGCAGTGCTAGGGCGTTAGCGGGAGCTTCCTACGAGCAGTACTTC. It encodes CSARALAGASYEQYF.

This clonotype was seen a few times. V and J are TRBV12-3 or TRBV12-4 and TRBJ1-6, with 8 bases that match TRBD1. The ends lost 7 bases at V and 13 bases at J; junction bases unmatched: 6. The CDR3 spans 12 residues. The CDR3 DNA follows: TGTGCCAGCACCGCGGACAGGGCGCCCCTCCACTTT. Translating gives CASTADRAPLHF.

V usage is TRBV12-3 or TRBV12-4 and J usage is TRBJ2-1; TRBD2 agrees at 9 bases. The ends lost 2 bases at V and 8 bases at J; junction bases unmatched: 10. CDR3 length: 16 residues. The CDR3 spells CASSLSVLAGFHEQFF. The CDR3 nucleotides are TGTGCCAGCAGTTTAAGTGTCCTAGCGGGATTCCATGAGCAGTTCTTC.

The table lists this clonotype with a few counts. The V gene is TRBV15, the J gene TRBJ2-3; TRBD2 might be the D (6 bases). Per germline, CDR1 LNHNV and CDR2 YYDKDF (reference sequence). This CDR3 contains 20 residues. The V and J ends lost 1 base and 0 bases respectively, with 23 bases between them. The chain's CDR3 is CATSRAYLQRSGFSTDTQYF. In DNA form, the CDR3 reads TGTGCCACCAGCAGAGCTTACCTCCAGCGGAGCGGGTTTAGCACAGATACGCAGTATTTT.

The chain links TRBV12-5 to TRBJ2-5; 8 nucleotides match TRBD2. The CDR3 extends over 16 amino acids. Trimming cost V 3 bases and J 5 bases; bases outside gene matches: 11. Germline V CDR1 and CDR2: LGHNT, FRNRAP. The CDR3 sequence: CASGFPDYSGSETQYF. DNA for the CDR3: TGTGCTAGTGGTTTTCCCGACTACAGCGGGAGTGAGACCCAGTACTTC.

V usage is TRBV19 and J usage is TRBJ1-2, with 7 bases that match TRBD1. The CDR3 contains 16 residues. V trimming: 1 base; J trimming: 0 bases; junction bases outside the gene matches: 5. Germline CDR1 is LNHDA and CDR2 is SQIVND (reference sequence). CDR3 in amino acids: CASSIVGQRANYGYTF. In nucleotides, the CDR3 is TGTGCCAGTAGTATAGTGGGACAGAGAGCTAACTATGGCTACACCTTC.